This passage covers 2 T cell receptor beta chains from one sample sequenced in a study of T cell changes during pregnancy in multiple sclerosis. Measured with immunoSEQ multiplex PCR; TCRdb has only the in-frame clones, and not every one. In the table there are tens of thousands of clones, over 90% of which are singletons. The source material was peripheral blood, sampled in the third trimester of pregnancy. The receptors were gathered from a female donor with multiple sclerosis, enrolled in a pregnancy study.

This clone has only a few counts. The CDR3 region has the DNA TGTGCCAGCAGCCCGGCGGAGACTAACTATGGCTACACCTTC. Translating it yields CASSPAETNYGYTF. The chain carries TRBV4-2 and TRBJ1-2; D gene unclear. V lost 4 bases and J lost 0, with 9 bases in between. In germline, CDR1 is LGHNA, CDR2 YNFKEQ. This CDR3 region has 14 residues.

V and J are TRBV27 and TRBJ2-2, with 7 bases that match TRBD1. Germline V gives CDR1 MNHEY, CDR2 SMNVEV (reference sequence). Germline trimming cut 3 bases from V and 4 bases from J; bases unmatched to any gene: 8. CDR3 length: 16 residues. In DNA form, the CDR3 reads TGTGCCAGCAGTTTGAATAGGGCAGGGGGCACCGGGGAGCTGTTTTTT. Translating gives CASSLNRAGGTGELFF.